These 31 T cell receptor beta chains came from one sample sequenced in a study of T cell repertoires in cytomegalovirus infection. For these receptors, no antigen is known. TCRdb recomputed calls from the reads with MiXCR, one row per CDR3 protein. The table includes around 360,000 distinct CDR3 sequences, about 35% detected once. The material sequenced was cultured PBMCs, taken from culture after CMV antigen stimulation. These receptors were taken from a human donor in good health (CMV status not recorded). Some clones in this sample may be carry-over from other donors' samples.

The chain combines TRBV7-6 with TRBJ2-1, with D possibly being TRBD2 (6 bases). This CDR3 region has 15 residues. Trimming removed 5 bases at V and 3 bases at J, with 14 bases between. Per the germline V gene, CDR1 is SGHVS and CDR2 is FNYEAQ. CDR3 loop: CASSDRDSIYNEQFF. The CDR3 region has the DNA TGTGCCAGCAGCGACCGGGACTCTATCTACAATGAGCAGTTCTTC. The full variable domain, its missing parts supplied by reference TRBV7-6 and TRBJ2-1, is GAGVSQSPRYKVTKRGQDVALRCDPISGHVSLYWYRQALGQGPEFLTYFNYEAQQDKSGLPNDRFSAERPEGSISTLTIQRTEQRDSAMYRCASSDRDSIYNEQFFGPGTRLTVL.

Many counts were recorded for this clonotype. The CDR3 DNA reads as TGTGCCAGTAGTAAGGACAGGACTGAAGCTTTCTTT. Encoded protein: CASSKDRTEAFF. The chain couples TRBV19 to TRBJ1-1, with 7 bases fitting TRBD1. CDR3 length: 12 residues. In germline, CDR1 is LNHDA, CDR2 SQIVND (reference sequence). J lost 5 bases, V lost 4 bases, and 1 base had no gene match.

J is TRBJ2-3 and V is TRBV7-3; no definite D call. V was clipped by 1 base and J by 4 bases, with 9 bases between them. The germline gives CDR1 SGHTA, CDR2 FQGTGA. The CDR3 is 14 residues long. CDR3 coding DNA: TGTGCCAGCAGCTTAAGTAGTCATTCAGATACGCAGTATTTT. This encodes CASSLSSHSDTQYF.

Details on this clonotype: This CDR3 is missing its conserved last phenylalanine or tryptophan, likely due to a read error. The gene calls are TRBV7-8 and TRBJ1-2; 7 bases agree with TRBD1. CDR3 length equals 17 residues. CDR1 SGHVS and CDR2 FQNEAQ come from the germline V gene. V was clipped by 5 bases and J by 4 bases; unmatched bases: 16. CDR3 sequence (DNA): TGTGCCAGCAGCAAAAGGATTTACCCCGGGACAGCCTATGGCTACACCTCC. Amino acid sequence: CASSKRIYPGTAYGYTS.

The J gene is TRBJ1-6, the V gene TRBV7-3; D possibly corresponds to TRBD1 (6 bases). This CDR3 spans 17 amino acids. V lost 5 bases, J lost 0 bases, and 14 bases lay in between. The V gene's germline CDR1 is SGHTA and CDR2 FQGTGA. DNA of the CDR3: TGTGCCAGCAGCCCTAGGACAGAAAGCTCCTATAATTCACCCCTCCACTTT. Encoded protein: CASSPRTESSYNSPLHF.

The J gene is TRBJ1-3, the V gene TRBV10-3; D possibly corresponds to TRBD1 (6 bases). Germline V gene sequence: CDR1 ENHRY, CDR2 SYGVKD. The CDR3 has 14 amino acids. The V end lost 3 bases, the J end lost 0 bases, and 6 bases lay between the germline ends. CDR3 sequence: CAISDRGSGNTIYF. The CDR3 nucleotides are TGTGCCATCAGTGACAGGGGCTCTGGAAACACCATATATTTT.

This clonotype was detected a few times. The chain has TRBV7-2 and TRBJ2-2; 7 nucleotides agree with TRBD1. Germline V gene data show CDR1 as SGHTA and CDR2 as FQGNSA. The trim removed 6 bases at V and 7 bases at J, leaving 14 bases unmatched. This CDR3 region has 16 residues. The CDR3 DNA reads TGTGCCAGCAGACCACCGGCAAGGGGGCGAATCGGGGAGCTGTTTTTT. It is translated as CASRPPARGRIGELFF.

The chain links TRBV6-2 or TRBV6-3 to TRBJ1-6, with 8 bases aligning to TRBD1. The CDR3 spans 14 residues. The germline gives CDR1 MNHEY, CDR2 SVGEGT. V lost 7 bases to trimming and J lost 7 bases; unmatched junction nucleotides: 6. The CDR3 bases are TGTGCCAGCAACCCTGACAGGGGAAATTCACCCCTCCACTTT. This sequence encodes CASNPDRGNSPLHF.

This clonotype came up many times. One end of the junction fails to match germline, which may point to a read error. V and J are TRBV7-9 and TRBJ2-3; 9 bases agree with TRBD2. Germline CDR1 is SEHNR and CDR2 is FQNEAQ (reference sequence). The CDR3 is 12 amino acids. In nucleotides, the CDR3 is TGTGCCAGCAGCTTAGGCGGGAGGGATACTGTTTTT. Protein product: CASSLGGRDTVF.

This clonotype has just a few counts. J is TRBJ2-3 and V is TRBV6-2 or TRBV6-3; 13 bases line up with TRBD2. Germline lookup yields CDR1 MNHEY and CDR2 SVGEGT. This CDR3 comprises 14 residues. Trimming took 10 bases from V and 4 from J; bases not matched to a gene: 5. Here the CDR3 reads CAIGLAGAPDTQYF. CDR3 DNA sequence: TGTGCCATTGGACTAGCGGGAGCCCCAGATACGCAGTATTTT.

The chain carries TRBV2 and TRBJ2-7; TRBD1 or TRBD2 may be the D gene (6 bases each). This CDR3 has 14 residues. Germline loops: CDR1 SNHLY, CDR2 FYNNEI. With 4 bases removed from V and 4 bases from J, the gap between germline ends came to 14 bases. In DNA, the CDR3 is TGTGCCAGCAGTGCCCGCGGGACAATTTACGAGCAGTACTTC. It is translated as CASSARGTIYEQYF.

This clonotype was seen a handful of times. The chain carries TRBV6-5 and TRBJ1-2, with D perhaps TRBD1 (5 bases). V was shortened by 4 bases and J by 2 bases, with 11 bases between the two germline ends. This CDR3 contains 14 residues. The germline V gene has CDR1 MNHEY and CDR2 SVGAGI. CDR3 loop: CASSLDTRNYGYTF. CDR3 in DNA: TGTGCCAGCAGTTTGGACACGAGGAACTATGGCTACACCTTC.

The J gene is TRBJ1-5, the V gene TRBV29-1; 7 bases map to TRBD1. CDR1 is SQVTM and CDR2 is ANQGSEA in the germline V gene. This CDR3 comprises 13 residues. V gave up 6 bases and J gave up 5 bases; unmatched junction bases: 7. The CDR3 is CSVNQGGDQPQHF. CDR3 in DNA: TGCAGCGTAAACCAGGGGGGAGATCAGCCCCAGCATTTT.

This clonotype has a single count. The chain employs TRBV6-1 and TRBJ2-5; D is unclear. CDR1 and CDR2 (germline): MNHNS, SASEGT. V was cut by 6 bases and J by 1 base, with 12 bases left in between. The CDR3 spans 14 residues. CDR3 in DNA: TGTGCCAGCAGCCGCTATAACCTCCAAGAGACCCAGTACTTC. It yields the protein CASSRYNLQETQYF.

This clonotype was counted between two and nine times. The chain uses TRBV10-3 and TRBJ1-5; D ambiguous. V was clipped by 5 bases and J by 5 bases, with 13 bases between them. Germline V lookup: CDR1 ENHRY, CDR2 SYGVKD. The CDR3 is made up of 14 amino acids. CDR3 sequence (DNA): TGTGCCATCAGTCTCCGTGAGGGTGATCAGCCCCAGCATTTT. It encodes CAISLREGDQPQHF.

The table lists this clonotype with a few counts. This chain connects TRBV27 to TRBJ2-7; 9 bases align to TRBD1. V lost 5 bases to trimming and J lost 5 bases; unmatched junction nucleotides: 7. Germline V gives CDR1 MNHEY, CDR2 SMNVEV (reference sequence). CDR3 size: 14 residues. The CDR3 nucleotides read TGTGCCAGCAGTCCAACAGGGGGCTTAAACGAGCAGTACGTC. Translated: CASSPTGGLNEQYV.

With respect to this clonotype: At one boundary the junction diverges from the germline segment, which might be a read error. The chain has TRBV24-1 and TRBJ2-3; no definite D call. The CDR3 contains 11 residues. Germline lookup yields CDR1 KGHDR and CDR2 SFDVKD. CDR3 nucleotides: TGTGCCGCCAGTGATTTTATTGCGCAGTATTTT. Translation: CAASDFIAQYF.

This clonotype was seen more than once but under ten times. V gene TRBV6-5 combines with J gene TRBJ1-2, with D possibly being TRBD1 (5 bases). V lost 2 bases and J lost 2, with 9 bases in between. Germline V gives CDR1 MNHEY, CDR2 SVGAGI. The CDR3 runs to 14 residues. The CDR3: CASSYLTENYGYTF. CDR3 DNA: TGTGCCAGCAGTTACCTGACAGAGAACTATGGCTACACCTTC.

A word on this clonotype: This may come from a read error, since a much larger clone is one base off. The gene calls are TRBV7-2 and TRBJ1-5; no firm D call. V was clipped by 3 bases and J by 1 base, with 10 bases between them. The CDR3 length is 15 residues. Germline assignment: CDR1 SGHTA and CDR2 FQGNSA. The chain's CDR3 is CASSFYEISNQPQHF. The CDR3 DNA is TGTGCCAGCAGCTTTTATGAGATAAGCAATCAGCCCCAGCATTTT.

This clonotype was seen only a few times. CDR3: CSVAQTSTDTQYF. CDR3 coding DNA: TGCAGCGTTGCACAAACTAGCACAGATACGCAGTATTTT. The chain has TRBV29-1 and TRBJ2-3; no firm D call. This CDR3 has 13 residues. V shed 4 bases and J shed 0 bases, with 8 bases lying between them. Germline CDR1 reads SQVTM; CDR2 reads ANQGSEA.

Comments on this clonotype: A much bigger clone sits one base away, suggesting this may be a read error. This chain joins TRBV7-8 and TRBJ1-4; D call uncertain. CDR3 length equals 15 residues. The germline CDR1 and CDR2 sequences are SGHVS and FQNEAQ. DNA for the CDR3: TGTGTCAGCAGCTTAACTGAGGCCGCTAATGAAAAACTGTTTTTT. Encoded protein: CVSSLTEAANEKLFF.

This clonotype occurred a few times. The CDR3 protein is CSVGLAGGPRYNEQFF. The CDR3 DNA sequence: TGCAGCGTGGGACTAGCGGGAGGGCCGAGATACAATGAGCAGTTCTTC. The chain couples TRBV29-1 to TRBJ2-1; 16 nucleotides align to TRBD2. V lost 6 bases and J lost 4; bases outside the gene matches: 6. The CDR3 spans 16 residues. The germline V gene has CDR1 SQVTM and CDR2 ANQGSEA.

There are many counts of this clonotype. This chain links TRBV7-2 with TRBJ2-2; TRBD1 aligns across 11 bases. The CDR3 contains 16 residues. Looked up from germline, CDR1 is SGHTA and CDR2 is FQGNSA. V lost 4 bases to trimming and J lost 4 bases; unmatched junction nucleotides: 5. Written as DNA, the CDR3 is TGTGCCAGCAGCTACACGGGACAGGGGGGCACCGGGGAGCTGTTTTTT. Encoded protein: CASSYTGQGGTGELFF.

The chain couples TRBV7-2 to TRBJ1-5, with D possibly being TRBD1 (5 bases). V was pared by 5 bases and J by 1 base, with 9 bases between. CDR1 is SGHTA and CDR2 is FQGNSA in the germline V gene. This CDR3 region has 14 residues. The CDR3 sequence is CASSNRDSNQPQHF. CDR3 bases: TGTGCCAGCAGCAATCGGGACAGCAATCAGCCCCAGCATTTT.

The CDR3 loop reads CASSLAITTYEQYF. In nucleotides, the CDR3 is TGTGCCAGCAGTTTAGCGATCACGACCTACGAGCAGTACTTC. The chain has TRBV28 and TRBJ2-7; D ambiguous. V dropped 2 bases and J dropped 2 bases, with 10 bases sitting between them. The CDR3 sequence is 14 residues long. Germline V gives CDR1 MDHEN, CDR2 SYDVKM.

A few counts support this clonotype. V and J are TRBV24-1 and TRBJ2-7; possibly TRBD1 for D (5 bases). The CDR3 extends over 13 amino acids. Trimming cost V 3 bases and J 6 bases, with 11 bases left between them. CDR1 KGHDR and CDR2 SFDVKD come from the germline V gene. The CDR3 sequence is CATSDPGSGEQYF. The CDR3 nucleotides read TGTGCCACCAGTGATCCAGGGTCCGGCGAGCAGTACTTC.

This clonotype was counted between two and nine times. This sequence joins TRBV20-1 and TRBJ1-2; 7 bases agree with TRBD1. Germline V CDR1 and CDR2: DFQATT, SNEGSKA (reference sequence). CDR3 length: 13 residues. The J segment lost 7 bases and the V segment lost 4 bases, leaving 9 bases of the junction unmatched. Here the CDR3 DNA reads TGCAGTGCTACAACCAGGGGGGGACGTGGCTACACCTTC. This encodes CSATTRGGRGYTF.

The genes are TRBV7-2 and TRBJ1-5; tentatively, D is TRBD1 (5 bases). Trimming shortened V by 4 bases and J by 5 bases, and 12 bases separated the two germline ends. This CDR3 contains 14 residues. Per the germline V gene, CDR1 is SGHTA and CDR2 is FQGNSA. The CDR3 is CASSSRDRDQPQHF. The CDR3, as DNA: TGTGCCAGCAGCTCCCGGGACCGAGATCAGCCCCAGCATTTT.

CDR3 DNA sequence: TGTGCCAGCAGCCAAGATTGGGCTGGCAAAAACATTCAGTACTTC. It yields the protein CASSQDWAGKNIQYF. The chain links TRBV3-1 to TRBJ2-4; no reliable D call. V was trimmed by 0 bases and J by 3 bases, leaving 9 bases between them. The germline V gene has CDR1 LGHDT and CDR2 YNNKEL (reference sequence). CDR3 length: 15 amino acids.

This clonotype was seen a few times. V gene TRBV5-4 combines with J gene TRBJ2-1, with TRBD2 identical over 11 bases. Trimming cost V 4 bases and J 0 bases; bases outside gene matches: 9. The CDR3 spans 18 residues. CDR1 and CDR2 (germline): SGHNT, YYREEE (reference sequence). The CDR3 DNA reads TGTGCCAGCAGCCCTGGGACTAGCGGCTGGGGCTCCTACAATGAGCAGTTCTTC. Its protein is CASSPGTSGWGSYNEQFF. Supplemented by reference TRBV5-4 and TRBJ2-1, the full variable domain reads ETGVTQSPTHLIKTRGQQVTLRCSSQSGHNTVSWYQQALGQGPQFIFQYYREEENGRGNFPPRFSGLQFPNYSSELNVNALELDDSALYLCASSPGTSGWGSYNEQFFGPGTRLTVL.

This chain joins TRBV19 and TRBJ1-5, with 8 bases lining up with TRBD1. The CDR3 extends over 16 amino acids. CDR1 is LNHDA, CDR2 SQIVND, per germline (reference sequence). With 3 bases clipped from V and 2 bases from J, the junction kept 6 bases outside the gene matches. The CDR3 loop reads CASSIDPTGGNQPQHF. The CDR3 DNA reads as TGTGCCAGTAGTATCGACCCGACAGGGGGCAATCAGCCCCAGCATTTT.